The 4 T cell receptor beta chains below come from one sample, sequenced in a study of cytomegalovirus exposure and HLA in healthy donors. Sequenced by immunoSEQ multiplex PCR; TCRdb stores in-frame clones only, minus some. This sample yields about 250,000 clones, of which about 88% are seen a single time; about 11% belongs to the top ten. Sequences were obtained from PBMCs. Every receptor here comes from a young man in good health and CMV-seropositive.

This chain joins TRBV7-2 and TRBJ2-1; perhaps TRBD1 as D (6 bases). The CDR3 runs to 15 residues. The V end lost 3 bases, the J end lost 11 bases, and 20 bases lay between the germline ends. From germline, CDR1 is SGHTA and CDR2 FQGNSA. The CDR3 loop reads CASSLLRQDLGKQFF. The CDR3 DNA sequence: TGTGCCAGCAGCTTGCTTAGACAGGACCTGGGAAAGCAGTTCTTC. Using reference TRBV7-2 and TRBJ2-1 for the parts outside the CDR3, the full variable domain is GAGVSQSPSNKVTEKGKDVELRCDPISGHTALYWYRQSLGQGLEFLIYFQGNSAPDKSGLPSDRFSAERTGGSVSTLTIQRTQQEDSAVYLCASSLLRQDLGKQFFGPGTRLTVL.

The chain recombines TRBV27 with TRBJ1-2; no reliable D call. CDR1 MNHEY and CDR2 SMNVEV come from the germline V gene (reference sequence). The CDR3 totals 15 residues. The germline V and J ends were trimmed by 2 bases and 4 bases, with 14 bases remaining between them. The CDR3 is CASSLSRGSLYGYTF. DNA for the CDR3: TGTGCCAGCAGTTTAAGTCGCGGGTCACTCTATGGCTACACCTTC.

The gene calls are TRBV2 and TRBJ2-7; D not certain. The CDR3 length is 13 residues. The germline CDR1 and CDR2 sequences are SNHLY and FYNNEI. Between the trimmed V and J ends, which lost 2 bases and 3 bases, there was a span of 8 bases. CDR3 protein: CASSERPLYEQYF. The CDR3 DNA reads TGTGCCAGCAGTGAAAGGCCTCTCTACGAGCAGTACTTC.

This chain joins TRBV25-1 and TRBJ2-5; no reliable D call. V was pared by 7 bases and J by 0 bases, with 3 bases between. The CDR3 has 11 amino acids. Germline CDR1 reads MGHDK; CDR2 reads SYGVNS. The chain's CDR3 is CASTYQETQYF. CDR3 nucleotides: TGTGCCAGCACGTACCAAGAGACCCAGTACTTC.